The rows below give T cell receptor beta chains drawn from one sample of a study of blood T cells in healthy people across ages. TCRdb re-derived calls from the 5' RACE reads in MiXCR, one entry per CDR3 protein. The repertoire holds roughly 1.5 million distinct CDR3 sequences, with around 40% as singletons. Source material: blood. The receptors were gathered from a woman aged 18-29 years in good health. Each CDR3 is given with its conserved first and last residue. D genes are given only for firm matches. Expanded clones are given a class, and other clones once, few, many or no size at all.

D: -
J: TRBJ1-4
size: few
V: TRBV6-5
DNA: TGTGCCAGCAGTGAACTCACTGGGAGTTATGAAAAACTGTTTTTT
CDR3: CASSELTGSYEKLFF

D: TRBD2
J: TRBJ2-1
size: many
V: TRBV29-1
DNA: TGCAGCGTTGAAGATCCGTTTGGGGAGGGGACCTACAATGAGCAGTTCTTC
CDR3: CSVEDPFGEGTYNEQFF

D: -
J: TRBJ2-7
size: many
V: TRBV12-3/TRBV12-4
DNA: TGTGCCAGCAGTTCACAAAACTCCTACGAGCAGTACTTC
CDR3: CASSSQNSYEQYF

D: TRBD1
J: TRBJ2-7
size: -
V: TRBV28
DNA: TGTGCCAGCAGTATGCGGACAGGGTGGGACTACGAGCAGTACTTC
CDR3: CASSMRTGWDYEQYF

D: TRBD1
J: TRBJ2-4
size: -
V: TRBV23-1
DNA: TGCGCCAGCAGTCAATCGTTATCCGGGACAGCAAACGCCAAAAACATTCAGTACTTC
CDR3: CASSQSLSGTANAKNIQYF

D: TRBD2
J: TRBJ2-7
size: -
V: TRBV12-3/TRBV12-4
DNA: TGTGCCAGCAGTTTGGGGGGAGGGAAGTACTTC
CDR3: CASSLGGGKYF

D: -
J: TRBJ2-1
size: -
V: TRBV4-1
DNA: TGCGCCAGCCGGGACTCCCTGAGCAATGAGCAGTTCTTC
CDR3: CASRDSLSNEQFF

D: -
J: TRBJ2-1
size: few
V: TRBV27
DNA: TGTGCCAGCAGTTTTTGGGGGGACTCCTACAATGAGCAGTTCTTC
CDR3: CASSFWGDSYNEQFF

D: -
J: TRBJ2-3
size: many
V: TRBV5-1
DNA: TGCGCCAGCAGCTTGGAGGGGGGCGCAGATACGCAGTATTTT
CDR3: CASSLEGGADTQYF

D: TRBD1
J: TRBJ1-1
size: -
V: TRBV27
DNA: TGTGCCAGCAGTCCCCTGGACAGGGTAACTGAAGCTTTCTTT
CDR3: CASSPLDRVTEAFF

D: -
J: TRBJ2-3
size: few
V: TRBV18
DNA: TGTGCCAGCTCACCAAGGACTGGACAGAGTAGCACAGATACGCAGTATTTT
CDR3: CASSPRTGQSSTDTQYF

D: TRBD1
J: TRBJ1-6
size: few
V: TRBV10-3
DNA: TGTGCCATCAGTACTGGACAGGGGAAACTGGGTAATTCACCCCTCCACTTT
CDR3: CAISTGQGKLGNSPLHF

D: -
J: TRBJ1-2
size: -
V: TRBV25-1
DNA: TGTGCCACCAACCGGGGATCCGGCTATGGCTACACCTTC
CDR3: CATNRGSGYGYTF

D: TRBD2
J: TRBJ2-5
size: few
V: TRBV2
DNA: TGTGCCAGCGGAGGGAGCGGGGCCCCTCAAGAGACCCAGTACTTC
CDR3: CASGGSGAPQETQYF

D: -
J: TRBJ1-2
size: -
V: TRBV6-5
DNA: TGTGCCAGCAGCGTCCGGGGGAGTCGGGGCTACACCTTC
CDR3: CASSVRGSRGYTF

D: -
J: TRBJ2-3
size: -
V: TRBV5-1
DNA: TGCGCCAGCAGCTTGGTTGTCGATAAGGCAGATACGCAGTATTTT
CDR3: CASSLVVDKADTQYF

D: -
J: TRBJ2-5
size: -
V: TRBV28
DNA: TGTGCCAGCACAATCTCCCAAGAGACCCAGTACTTC
CDR3: CASTISQETQYF

D: TRBD2
J: TRBJ2-1
size: few
V: TRBV7-2
DNA: TGTGCCAGCACCAGCGCCGGGACTAGCGGGAGCAATGAGCAGTTCTTC
CDR3: CASTSAGTSGSNEQFF

D: -
J: TRBJ2-3
size: few
V: TRBV7-2
DNA: TGTGCCAGCAGCTTAGGATGGGCTAGCACAGATACGCAGTATTTT
CDR3: CASSLGWASTDTQYF

D: -
J: TRBJ2-3
size: -
V: TRBV4-3
DNA: TGCGCCAGCAGCATGTACCGCCTATCGCAGGGCACAGATACGCAGTATTTT
CDR3: CASSMYRLSQGTDTQYF

D: TRBD1
J: TRBJ1-2
size: many
V: TRBV6-5
DNA: TGTGCCAGCAGAGCGGACAGGGGCTATGGCTACACCTTC
CDR3: CASRADRGYGYTF

D: TRBD2
J: TRBJ2-1
size: few
V: TRBV5-6
DNA: TGTGCCAGCAGCTTGATCCTCGACTTTCCTAGCGGGAGCGATGAGCAGTTCTTC
CDR3: CASSLILDFPSGSDEQFF

D: -
J: TRBJ2-3
size: few
V: TRBV7-9
DNA: TGTGCCAGTATCGGCGGGGGCCATACGCAGTATTTT
CDR3: CASIGGGHTQYF

D: TRBD1
J: TRBJ2-7
size: few
V: TRBV6-5
DNA: TGTGCCAGCAGTTCCCTGTCCGGACAGGGGTCCGAGCAGTACTTC
CDR3: CASSSLSGQGSEQYF

D: -
J: TRBJ2-1
size: few
V: TRBV15
DNA: TGTGCCACCAGCAGTGCCCGGGACTTCTCCGATTCGGTGCAGTTCTTC
CDR3: CATSSARDFSDSVQFF

D: -
J: TRBJ2-1
size: -
V: TRBV7-9
DNA: TGTGCCTTAGTTGTCTACAATGAGCAGTTCTTC
CDR3: CALVVYNEQFF

D: -
J: TRBJ2-5
size: once
V: TRBV6-2/TRBV6-3
DNA: TGTGCCAGCAGTCCCACTGGCTCCCTCCAAGAGACCCAGTACTTC
CDR3: CASSPTGSLQETQYF

D: TRBD2
J: TRBJ2-5
size: -
V: TRBV4-3
DNA: TGCGCCAGCAGCCAAGGAACAGCGGGGGGGCAAAAGACCCAGTACTTC
CDR3: CASSQGTAGGQKTQYF

D: -
J: TRBJ1-2
size: -
V: TRBV7-2
DNA: TGTGCCAGCAGCTTAGCCCGGGGGCTGGTCTATGGCTACACCTTC
CDR3: CASSLARGLVYGYTF

D: -
J: TRBJ1-2
size: once
V: TRBV7-2
DNA: TGTGCCAGCAGCTTTGGACGGATAACTACCTATGGCTACACCTTC
CDR3: CASSFGRITTYGYTF

D: -
J: TRBJ2-3
size: -
V: TRBV4-2
DNA: TGTGCCAGCAGCCAAGATCTCAGGCGGTACACAGATACGCAGTATTTT
CDR3: CASSQDLRRYTDTQYF

D: -
J: TRBJ2-3
size: -
V: TRBV5-1
DNA: TGCGCCAGCAGCTGGGGGATACTCCCAGTAAACACAGATACGCAGTATTTT
CDR3: CASSWGILPVNTDTQYF

D: -
J: TRBJ2-1
size: -
V: TRBV28
DNA: TGTGCCAGCCCCGGGGGCAATGAGCAGTTCTTC
CDR3: CASPGGNEQFF

D: -
J: TRBJ2-7
size: few
V: TRBV9
DNA: TGTGCCAGCAGCGTGACCAATAGTGGGTACGAGCAGTACTTC
CDR3: CASSVTNSGYEQYF

D: -
J: TRBJ1-1
size: few
V: TRBV2
DNA: TGTGCCAGCAGGGGTAAGGGGACTGAAGCTTTCTTT
CDR3: CASRGKGTEAFF

D: -
J: TRBJ1-5
size: few
V: TRBV24-1
DNA: TGTGCCACCAGTGATAGCAGCAATCAGCCCCAGCATTTT
CDR3: CATSDSSNQPQHF

D: -
J: TRBJ2-4
size: -
V: TRBV10-3
DNA: TGTGCCATCAGTGAGTCGCCGGGGTTGGGCATTCAGTACTTC
CDR3: CAISESPGLGIQYF

D: -
J: TRBJ2-3
size: -
V: TRBV29-1
DNA: TGCAGCGGGAGGAGAGTGGGCACAGATACGCAGTATTTT
CDR3: CSGRRVGTDTQYF

D: -
J: TRBJ1-1
size: few
V: TRBV29-1
DNA: TGCAGCTCTTCCCCCAGGCTACTGAACACTGAAGCTTTCTTT
CDR3: CSSSPRLLNTEAFF

D: -
J: TRBJ1-1
size: -
V: TRBV2
DNA: TGTGCCAGCAGGGGGTCTCCCTTCACTGAAGCTTTCTTT
CDR3: CASRGSPFTEAFF

D: TRBD1
J: TRBJ1-6
size: -
V: TRBV18
DNA: TGTGCCAGCTCACCTCTTCCCGGGACAGGGGGGGATTCACCCCTCCACTTT
CDR3: CASSPLPGTGGDSPLHF

D: -
J: TRBJ2-5
size: -
V: TRBV13
DNA: TGTGCCAGCAGCACCTGGACGGGCCTTCGCGAGACCCAGTACTTC
CDR3: CASSTWTGLRETQYF

D: -
J: TRBJ2-3
size: once
V: TRBV10-1
DNA: TGCGCCAGCAGTGACCCAAGTATTGCCACAGATACGCAGTATTTT
CDR3: CASSDPSIATDTQYF